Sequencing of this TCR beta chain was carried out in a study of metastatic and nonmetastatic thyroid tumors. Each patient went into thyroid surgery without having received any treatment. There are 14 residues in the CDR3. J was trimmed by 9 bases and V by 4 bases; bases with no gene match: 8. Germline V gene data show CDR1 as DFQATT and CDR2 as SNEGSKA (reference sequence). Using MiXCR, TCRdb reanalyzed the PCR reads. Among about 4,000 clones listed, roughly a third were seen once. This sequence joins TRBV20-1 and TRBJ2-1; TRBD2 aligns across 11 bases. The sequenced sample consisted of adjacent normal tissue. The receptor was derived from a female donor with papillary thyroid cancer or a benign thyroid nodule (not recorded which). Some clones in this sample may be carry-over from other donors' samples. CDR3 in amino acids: CSATIAGGQSEQFF. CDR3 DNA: TGCAGTGCTACTATAGCGGGAGGGCAAAGTGAGCAGTTCTTC.